Included here is one TCR beta chain sequence, with context. Looked up from germline, CDR1 is MNHEY and CDR2 is SVGAGI. CDR3 length: 14 residues. V was trimmed by 4 bases and J by 4 bases, leaving 13 bases between them. Original data processing: The authors estimated nucleated cell counts from reference gene primer amplification. The data were produced by immunoSEQ multiplex PCR, yet TCRdb's version contains in-frame clones alone and is incomplete. That table supplies the V and J calls and clone size; D and trimming were determined from the DNA. The sample shows a few hundred thousand clones, around 85% of them seen only once. The source of the sample is a study of blood T cell repertoires in COVID-19. Study details: From the United States, Italy and Spain came samples of acute and convalescent COVID-19. PBMCs, B-cell-depleted T cells, or T cells provided the cDNA or gDNA that made up the material.

The TCR originated in a man aged 80 or over with acute or convalescent COVID-19. Sequenced input: peripheral blood. V and J are TRBV6-5 and TRBJ1-2, with D unresolved. In DNA, the CDR3 is TGTGCCAGCAGTTCACCAGGCGAGAGCTATGGCTACACCTTC. Protein product: CASSSPGESYGYTF.